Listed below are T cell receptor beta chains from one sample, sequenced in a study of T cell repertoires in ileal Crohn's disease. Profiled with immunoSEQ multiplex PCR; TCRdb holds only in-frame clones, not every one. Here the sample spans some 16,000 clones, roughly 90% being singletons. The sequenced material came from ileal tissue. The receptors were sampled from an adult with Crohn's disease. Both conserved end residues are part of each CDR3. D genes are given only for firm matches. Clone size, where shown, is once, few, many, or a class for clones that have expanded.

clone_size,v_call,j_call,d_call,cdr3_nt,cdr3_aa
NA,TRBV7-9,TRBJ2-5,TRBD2,TGTGCCAGCAGACGGGGGGGCCAAGAGACCCAGTACTTC,CASRRGGQETQYF
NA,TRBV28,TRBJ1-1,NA,TGTGCCAGCAGTTTACCCCTAGGGGGTCAGATTGAAGCTTTCTTT,CASSLPLGGQIEAFF
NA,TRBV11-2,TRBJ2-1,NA,TGTGCCAGCAGCTTAGATTTGGGCAGTACCGGTGAGCAGTTCTTC,CASSLDLGSTGEQFF
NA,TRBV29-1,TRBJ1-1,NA,TGCACCGCCTCCGCTGGGTTGAACACTGAAGCTTTCTTT,CTASAGLNTEAFF
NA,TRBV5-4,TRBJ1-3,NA,TGTGCCAGCAGTTCTGGAAACACCATATATTTT,CASSSGNTIYF
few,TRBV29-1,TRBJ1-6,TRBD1,TGCAGCGCCCGGGACAGGGTGGATTCACCCCTCCACTTT,CSARDRVDSPLHF
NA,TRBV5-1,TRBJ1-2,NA,TGCGCCAGCAGCTTGGTGGGGGACGGAGACCTTTGGGATGGCTACACCTTC,CASSLVGDGDLWDGYTF
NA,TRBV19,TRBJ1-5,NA,TGTGCCAGTAGCCCCTCTACAGGGCGAAGCAATCAGCCCCAGCATTTT,CASSPSTGRSNQPQHF
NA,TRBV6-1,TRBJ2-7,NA,TGTGCCAGCAGAGGCTCGCGGTTCTCCTACGAGCAGTACTTC,CASRGSRFSYEQYF
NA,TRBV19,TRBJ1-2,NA,TGTGCCAGTAGTATAGTTAGCTCCGACAACTATGGCTACACCTTC,CASSIVSSDNYGYTF
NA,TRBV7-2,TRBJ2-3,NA,TGTGCCAGCAGCTTAGTGGGTCTAGGGACGGCAGATACGCAGTATTTT,CASSLVGLGTADTQYF
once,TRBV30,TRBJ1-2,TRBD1,TGTGCCTGGAGTGTATTAGGCAAGCAGGGGGTTTATAATGGCTACACCTTC,CAWSVLGKQGVYNGYTF
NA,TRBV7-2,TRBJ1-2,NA,TGTGCCAGCAGCTTGGACAGCGAATCCTATGGCTACACCTTC,CASSLDSESYGYTF
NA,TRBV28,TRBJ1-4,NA,TGTGCCAGCAGTCCCCATCCGGGGGCGCAAGCAACTAATGAAAAACTGTTTTTT,CASSPHPGAQATNEKLFF
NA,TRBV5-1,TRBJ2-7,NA,TGCGCCAGCAGCTTGGTTGCCTACGAGCAGTACTTC,CASSLVAYEQYF
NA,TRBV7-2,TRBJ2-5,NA,TGTGCCAGCAGCTTCGGAGAGAAAGAGACCCAGTACTTC,CASSFGEKETQYF
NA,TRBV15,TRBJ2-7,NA,TGTGCCACCAGCAGAGATGTCGGGCAGGGCTTGGTTTACGAGCAGTACTTC,CATSRDVGQGLVYEQYF
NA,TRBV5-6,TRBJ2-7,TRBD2,TGTGCCAGCAGCTTGGGGGGTGGGCCGGGAGGCGAGCAGTACTTC,CASSLGGGPGGEQYF
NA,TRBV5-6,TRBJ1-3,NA,TGTGCCAGCAGCTCATTCGGGGTCGGTGGAAACACCATATATTTT,CASSSFGVGGNTIYF
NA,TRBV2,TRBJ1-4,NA,TGTGCCAGCATCGAGCTGCTGGGGGGCGCGGGAAAACTGTTTTTT,CASIELLGGAGKLFF
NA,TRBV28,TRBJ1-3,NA,TGTGCCAGCAGTCAAGTCCAGGCCTCTGGAAACACCATATATTTT,CASSQVQASGNTIYF
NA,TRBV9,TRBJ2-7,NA,TGTGCCAGCAGCGAGGGGACGGGGCGGATTTACGAGCAGTACTTC,CASSEGTGRIYEQYF
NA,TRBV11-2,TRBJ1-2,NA,TGTGCCAGCAGCTTGGGAGTCGGATTCGGGGGCTATGGCTACACCTTC,CASSLGVGFGGYGYTF
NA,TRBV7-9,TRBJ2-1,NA,TGTGCCAGCAGCTTGACCGGGAATGAGCAGTTCTTC,CASSLTGNEQFF
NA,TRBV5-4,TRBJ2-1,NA,TGTGCCAGCAGCTTGTTTTCAGGGAATAGCCTCTACAATGAGCAGTTCTTC,CASSLFSGNSLYNEQFF
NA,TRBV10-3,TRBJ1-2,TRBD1,TGTGCCTCCGGACAGGGCCCCACCGGGCAAGGCTACACCTTC,CASGQGPTGQGYTF
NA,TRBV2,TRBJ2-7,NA,TGTGCCAGCAGGGATGATTACGAGCAGTACTTC,CASRDDYEQYF
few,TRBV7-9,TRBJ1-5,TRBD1,TGTGCCAGCAGTACGGACAGGGGTGGCAATCAGCCCCAGCATTTT,CASSTDRGGNQPQHF
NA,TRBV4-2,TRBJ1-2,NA,TGTGCCAGCAGCCAAGATTATGGGCAGTCAGCCTATGGCTACACCTTC,CASSQDYGQSAYGYTF
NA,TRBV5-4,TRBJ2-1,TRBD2,TGTGCCAGCAGATTCCGGGCCCTGGGACTAGCGGAATACAATGAGCAGTTCTTC,CASRFRALGLAEYNEQFF
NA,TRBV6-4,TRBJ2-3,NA,TGTGCCAGCAGTGACGCGGGGCGAAGCACAGATACGCAGTATTTT,CASSDAGRSTDTQYF
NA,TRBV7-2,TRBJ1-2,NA,TGTGCCAGCAGCCCTGCAGGGTATGGCTACACCTTC,CASSPAGYGYTF
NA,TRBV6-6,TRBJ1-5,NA,TGTGCCAGCAGTTTAGGGCAGGCCAATCAGCCCCAGCATTTT,CASSLGQANQPQHF
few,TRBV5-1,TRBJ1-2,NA,TGCGCCAGCAGCTTACGGGAGGGGGATGGCTACACCTTC,CASSLREGDGYTF
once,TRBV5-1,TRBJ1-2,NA,TGCGCCAGCAGCTTGGCCTCGGGCGGCTACACCTTC,CASSLASGGYTF
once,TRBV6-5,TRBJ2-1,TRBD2,TGTGCCAGCAGTTGGCGGGGGGGCGGTTACAATGAGCAGTTCTTC,CASSWRGGGYNEQFF
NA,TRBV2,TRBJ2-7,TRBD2,TGTGCCAGCAGTGAACTACTAGCGGGCTACGAGCAGTACTTC,CASSELLAGYEQYF
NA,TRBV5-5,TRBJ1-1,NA,TGTGCCAGCAGCTTGGCCTCCGGGATGAACACTGAAGCTTTCTTT,CASSLASGMNTEAFF
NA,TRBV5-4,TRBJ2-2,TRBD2,TGTGCCAGCAGCTCAGGACTAGCGACCATTACAGGGGAGCTGTTTTTT,CASSSGLATITGELFF
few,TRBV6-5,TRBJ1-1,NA,TGTGCCAGCAGTTTTACCGCGCACCTTGAAGCTTTCTTT,CASSFTAHLEAFF
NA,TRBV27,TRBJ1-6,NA,TGTGCCAGCAGTTCGGGGGGCAGGGGATATAATTCACCCCTCCACTTT,CASSSGGRGYNSPLHF
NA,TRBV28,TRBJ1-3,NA,TGTGCCAGCAGTTCTTCAGGGTCCCTTTATGGAAACACCATATATTTT,CASSSSGSLYGNTIYF
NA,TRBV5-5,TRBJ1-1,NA,TGTGCCAGCAGCTTGGTTGGCGGCAGGCTGAACACTGAAGCTTTCTTT,CASSLVGGRLNTEAFF
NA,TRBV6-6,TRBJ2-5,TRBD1,TGTGCCAGCAGAGCTGGACAGGGGTACCAAGAGACCCAGTACTTC,CASRAGQGYQETQYF
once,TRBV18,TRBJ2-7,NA,TGTGCCAGCTCACCAGTTGGACCTGGGGAGCAGTACTTC,CASSPVGPGEQYF
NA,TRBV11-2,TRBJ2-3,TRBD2,TGTGCCAGCAGCTTAGTAGGCGGGGGGAACACAGATACGCAGTATTTT,CASSLVGGGNTDTQYF
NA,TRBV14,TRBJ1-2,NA,TGTGCCAGCAGCCTGTCCAATATGGGTCTTGGCTACACCTTC,CASSLSNMGLGYTF
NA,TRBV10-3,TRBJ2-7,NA,TGTGCCATCAGTGCGACAGAAGCCTCTCCTACGGTGGGCGAGCAGTACTTC,CAISATEASPTVGEQYF
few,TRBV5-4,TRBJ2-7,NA,TGTGCCAGCAGCGCAGACGGGGGATCTTACGAGCAGTACTTC,CASSADGGSYEQYF
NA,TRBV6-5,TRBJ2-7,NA,TGTGCCAGCAGTTGGGCGGGGCCCTACGAGCAGTACTTC,CASSWAGPYEQYF
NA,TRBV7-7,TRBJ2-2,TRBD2,TGTGCTAGCAGCTTAGCGGGGGCAGGGACGAACACCGGGGAGCTGTTTTTT,CASSLAGAGTNTGELFF
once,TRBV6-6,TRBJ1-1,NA,TGTGCCAGCAGTTACTCTATGGACCTGGACACTGAAGCTTTCTTT,CASSYSMDLDTEAFF
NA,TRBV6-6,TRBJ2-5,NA,TGTGCCAGCAGTTACTCGAGCCCGCAGGAGACCCAGTACTTC,CASSYSSPQETQYF
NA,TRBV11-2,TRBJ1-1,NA,TGTGCCAGCAGCTTCCTTCGGGGAGGGACTGAAGCTTTCTTT,CASSFLRGGTEAFF
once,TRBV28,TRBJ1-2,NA,TGTGCCAGCACCTCAGGGGCTTTTCTAAACTATGGCTACACCTTC,CASTSGAFLNYGYTF